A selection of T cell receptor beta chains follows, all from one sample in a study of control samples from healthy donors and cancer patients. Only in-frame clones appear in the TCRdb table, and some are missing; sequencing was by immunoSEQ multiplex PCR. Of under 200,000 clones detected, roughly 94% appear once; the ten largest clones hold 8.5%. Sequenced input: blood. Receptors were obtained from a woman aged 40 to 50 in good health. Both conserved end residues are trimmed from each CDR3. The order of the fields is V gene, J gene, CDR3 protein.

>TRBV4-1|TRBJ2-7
ASRQGWGGGEDEQY
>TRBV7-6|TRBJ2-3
ASGLSGRGDTQY
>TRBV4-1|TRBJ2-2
ASRTGGTNTGELF
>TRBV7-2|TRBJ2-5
ASSWDRTQETQY
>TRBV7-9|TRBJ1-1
ASSLTGQGNTEAF
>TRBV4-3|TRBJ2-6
ASSQGLRGTGTGANVLT
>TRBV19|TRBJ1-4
ASTISGVGEKLF
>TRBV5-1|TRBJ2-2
ASSLRSTSENTGELF
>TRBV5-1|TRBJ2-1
ASSLAEVWFRGTYNEQF
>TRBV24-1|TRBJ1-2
ATSNSPGGYT
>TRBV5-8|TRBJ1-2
ASSLANYGYT
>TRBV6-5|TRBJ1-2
ASRDSTIRWGYT
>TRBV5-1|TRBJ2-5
ASSPRPPQETQY
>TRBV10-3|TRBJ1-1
AIGRDRGNTEAF
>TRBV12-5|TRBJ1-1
ASGRDGTMTQAF
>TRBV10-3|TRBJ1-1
AIRRGWGYDSPLTEAF
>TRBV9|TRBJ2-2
ASSPRLAGDTGELF
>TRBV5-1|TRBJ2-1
ASSQGLAGVLSYNEQF
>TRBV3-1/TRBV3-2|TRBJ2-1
ASSPGLAGSNEQF
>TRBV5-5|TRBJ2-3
ASSLRSLGTDTQY
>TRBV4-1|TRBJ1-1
ASRHSPTGQAKNTEAF
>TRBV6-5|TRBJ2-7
ASTQTSGSGEQY
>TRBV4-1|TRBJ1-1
ASSRGPEGPVLTEAF
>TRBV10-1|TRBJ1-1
ASSEWGLGVQPTEAF
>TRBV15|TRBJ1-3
ATSRGGVDRAGNTIY
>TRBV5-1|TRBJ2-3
ASSLAPQGEDTQY
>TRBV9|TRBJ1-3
ASGTNTIY
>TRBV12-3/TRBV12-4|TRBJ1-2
ASSRDRNGYT
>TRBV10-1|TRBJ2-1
ASSASGSTEQF
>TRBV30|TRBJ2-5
AWSGGWGETQY
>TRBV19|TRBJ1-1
ASSIPSTREAF
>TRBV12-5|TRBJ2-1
ASGLAGLAGALYNEQF
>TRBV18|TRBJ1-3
ASSPPRGSGNTIY
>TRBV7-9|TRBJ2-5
ASSLGLAGLLETQY
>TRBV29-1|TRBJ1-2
SVPGQDYGYT
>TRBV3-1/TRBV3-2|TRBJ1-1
ASSQRDRGEAF
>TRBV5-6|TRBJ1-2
ASSTDRGLSGYT
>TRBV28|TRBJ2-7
ATGDRSYEQY
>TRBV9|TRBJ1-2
ASSVLGQNNYGYT
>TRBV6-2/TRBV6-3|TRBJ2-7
ASSPSHRVTYEQY
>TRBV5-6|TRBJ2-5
ASSLASGKTQY
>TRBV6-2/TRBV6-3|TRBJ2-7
ASSQRQAGMREQY
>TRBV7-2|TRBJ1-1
ASSLNSQGVAF
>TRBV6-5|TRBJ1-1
ASSSRAPGAEAF
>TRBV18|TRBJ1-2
ASSPGQSDGYT
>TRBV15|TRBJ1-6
ATSRNTGRGGGTYNSPLH
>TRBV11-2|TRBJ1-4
ASSLTRTVLNEKLF
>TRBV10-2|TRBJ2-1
ASSVTSGRTYNEQF
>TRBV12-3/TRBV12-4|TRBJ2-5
ASSFVRGETQY
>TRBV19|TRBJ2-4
ASSTLGKNIQY
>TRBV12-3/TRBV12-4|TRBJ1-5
ASSLTGRQPQH
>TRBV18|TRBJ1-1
ASSPAGLGVNTEAF
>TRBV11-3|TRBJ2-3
ASSLRAGDPDTQY
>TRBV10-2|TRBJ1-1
ASSESTGATEAF
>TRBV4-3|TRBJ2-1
ASSQETSGSYNEQF